Sequencing of this T cell receptor (beta chain) was carried out in a study of T-cell memory formation after mild COVID-19. This CDR3 has 13 residues. Germline V gene lookup returns CDR1 KGHDR and CDR2 SFDVKD. V was clipped by 9 bases and J by 1 base, with 11 bases between them. One entry per CDR3 protein, called by TCRdb with MiXCR from the 5' RACE reads. In the table there are hundreds of thousands of distinct CDR3 sequences, 20% of which are singletons. This clonotype showed up just a few times. The chain links TRBV24-1 to TRBJ1-1; D is perhaps TRBD1 (6 bases). Source material: PBMCs or a T cell subset sorted from them (not recorded which). The TCR sequence derives from an adult woman who had mild COVID-19 (a few samples of this study predate the infection). Cell type and time point are not known. The CDR3 loop reads CATRGARNTEAFF. In nucleotides, the CDR3 is TGTGCCACCCGGGGGGCGCGGAACACTGAAGCTTTCTTT.